The rows below give T cell receptor beta chains drawn from one sample of a study of blood T cell repertoires in COVID-19. Sequencing was performed with immunoSEQ multiplex PCR; in TCRdb, only in-frame clones are kept and a portion is missing. The table has about 180,000 clones, 86% seen once. Material for sequencing was peripheral blood. These receptors came from a woman aged 25 to 45 with active or convalescent COVID-19. Both conserved end residues are part of each CDR3. D genes are given only for firm matches. Clone size is given for some rows only: seen once, a few or many times, or a class if the clone is expanded.

d_call	v_call	clone_size	j_call	cdr3_aa	cdr3_nt
-	TRBV27	-	TRBJ1-2	CASSFQGGANYGYTF	TGTGCCAGCAGTTTCCAAGGGGGAGCTAACTATGGCTACACCTTC
TRBD1	TRBV24-1	-	TRBJ2-1	CATSDGQGWNEQFF	TGTGCCACCAGTGACGGACAGGGGTGGAATGAGCAGTTCTTC
TRBD1	TRBV19	once	TRBJ2-3	CASRNMTGGDSTDTQYF	TGTGCCAGTAGGAACATGACAGGGGGGGATAGCACAGATACGCAGTATTTT
-	TRBV28	-	TRBJ1-6	CASSLNRNSPLHF	TGTGCCAGCAGCCTTAACAGGAATTCACCCCTCCACTTT
-	TRBV5-4	-	TRBJ1-2	CASSGTGSNYGYTF	TGTGCCAGCAGCGGCACAGGTTCTAACTATGGCTACACCTTC
TRBD1	TRBV5-6	-	TRBJ1-1	CASSPPPDRATEAFF	TGTGCCAGCAGCCCACCCCCGGACAGGGCAACTGAAGCTTTCTTT
-	TRBV5-1	-	TRBJ1-1	CASSLWPNTEAFF	TGCGCCAGCAGCTTGTGGCCGAACACTGAAGCTTTCTTT
-	TRBV11-2	once	TRBJ2-7	CASSPGLRYEQYF	TGTGCCAGCAGCCCCGGACTAAGATACGAGCAGTACTTC
TRBD1	TRBV6-2/TRBV6-3	-	TRBJ1-1	CASSQNRGKSTEAFF	TGTGCCAGCAGTCAGAACAGGGGCAAGAGCACTGAAGCTTTCTTT
-	TRBV7-9	-	TRBJ2-7	CASSLARGTEYEQYF	TGTGCCAGCAGCTTAGCCCGCGGGACTGAATACGAGCAGTACTTC
TRBD2	TRBV7-9	-	TRBJ2-7	CASSSGLAGNQQYF	TGTGCCAGCAGCTCGGGACTAGCGGGAAATCAGCAGTACTTC
TRBD1	TRBV5-6	-	TRBJ2-7	CASSSGTGPFEQYF	TGTGCCAGCAGCTCCGGGACAGGTCCCTTCGAGCAGTACTTC
TRBD1	TRBV10-3	once	TRBJ1-2	CAISESRDSSFF	TGTGCCATCAGTGAGTCGCGGGACAGTAGTTTTTTC
-	TRBV18	-	TRBJ1-5	CASSPTGDQPQHF	TGTGCCAGCTCTCCGACGGGAGATCAGCCCCAGCATTTT
TRBD1	TRBV14	few	TRBJ1-3	CASSQDRGRGGNTIYF	TGTGCCAGCAGCCAAGACAGGGGGCGCGGAGGAAACACCATATATTTT
-	TRBV28	-	TRBJ2-7	CASSFGQGYEQYF	TGTGCCAGCAGTTTTGGGCAGGGCTACGAGCAGTACTTC
TRBD2	TRBV15	-	TRBJ2-1	CATADRGGHINEQFF	TGTGCCACCGCCGACCGGGGGGGCCATATCAATGAGCAGTTCTTC
-	TRBV19	-	TRBJ1-6	CASSAEGRNSPLHF	TGTGCCAGTAGTGCGGAGGGTCGTAATTCACCCCTCCACTTT
TRBD2	TRBV29-1	-	TRBJ2-7	CSVGVLRGGLYEQYF	TGCAGCGTTGGCGTCCTCCGGGGGGGCCTCTACGAGCAGTACTTC
-	TRBV6-5	-	TRBJ1-5	CASSSIQGQPQHF	TGTGCCAGCAGTAGCATACAGGGACAGCCCCAGCATTTT
-	TRBV9	-	TRBJ1-2	CASSVTGNYGYTF	TGTGCCAGCAGCGTCACAGGGAACTATGGCTACACCTTC
TRBD1	TRBV11-2	-	TRBJ2-3	CASSLVQGAGTDTQYF	TGTGCCAGCAGCTTAGTACAGGGGGCGGGCACAGATACGCAGTATTTT
TRBD2	TRBV7-2	-	TRBJ2-2	CASRNTAGSNTGELFF	TGTGCCAGCAGAAATACAGCGGGGTCCAACACCGGGGAGCTGTTTTTT
TRBD2	TRBV5-1	-	TRBJ2-1	CASSLGAGGPNEQFF	TGCGCCAGCAGCTTGGGAGCGGGAGGGCCTAATGAGCAGTTCTTC
TRBD2	TRBV11-2	-	TRBJ2-1	CASSLPSGRRDEQFF	TGTGCCAGCAGCCTTCCTAGCGGGAGACGGGATGAGCAGTTCTTC
-	TRBV5-8	-	TRBJ1-5	CASMGGLPDQPQHF	TGTGCCAGCATGGGGGGACTCCCGGACCAGCCCCAGCATTTT
-	TRBV10-2	-	TRBJ2-1	CASSDSRASWNEQFF	TGCGCCAGCAGTGATTCCAGGGCCTCTTGGAATGAGCAGTTCTTC
TRBD1	TRBV7-9	-	TRBJ1-6	CASSLVQGDRSPLHF	TGTGCCAGCAGCTTAGTCCAGGGGGATCGATCACCCCTCCACTTT
TRBD2	TRBV2	few	TRBJ2-1	CASSEMGLAENNEQFF	TGTGCCAGCAGTGAAATGGGACTAGCGGAGAACAATGAGCAGTTCTTC
-	TRBV7-9	-	TRBJ1-4	CASSLPRQVPNEKLFF	TGTGCCAGCAGCTTACCCCGACAGGTGCCGAATGAAAAACTGTTTTTT
-	TRBV27	-	TRBJ2-7	CASSSTISEQYF	TGTGCCAGCAGTTCCACAATTTCAGAGCAGTACTTC
-	TRBV27	-	TRBJ1-2	CASSLGRASIYGYTF	TGTGCCAGCAGTTTAGGCAGGGCTTCAATCTATGGCTACACCTTC
TRBD2	TRBV6-2/TRBV6-3	once	TRBJ2-7	CASSYRAGLKHYEQYF	TGTGCCAGCAGTTACCGGGCGGGACTAAAGCACTACGAGCAGTACTTC
-	TRBV19	-	TRBJ1-5	CASRQARNQPQHF	TGTGCCAGTAGGCAGGCCCGCAATCAGCCCCAGCATTTT
TRBD1	TRBV28	-	TRBJ2-1	CASSLPYRGRYNEQFF	TGTGCCAGCAGTTTACCCTACAGGGGACGATACAATGAGCAGTTCTTC
-	TRBV6-5	-	TRBJ2-7	CASSYAGYEQYF	TGTGCCAGCAGTTACGCAGGCTACGAGCAGTACTTC
TRBD2	TRBV10-2	-	TRBJ2-7	CASSEGEGEQYF	TGCGCCAGCAGTGAGGGGGAGGGCGAGCAGTACTTC
TRBD2	TRBV19	-	TRBJ2-1	CASINSGMGNEQFF	TGTGCCAGTATCAACAGCGGGATGGGTAATGAGCAGTTCTTC
-	TRBV27	-	TRBJ1-1	CASSLSWGGDGTEAFF	TGTGCCAGCAGTTTATCTTGGGGGGGCGATGGCACTGAAGCTTTCTTT
TRBD1	TRBV11-2	-	TRBJ1-2	CASSKTGVSGYTF	TGTGCCAGCAGCAAAACAGGGGTTAGTGGCTACACCTTC
-	TRBV11-3	-	TRBJ2-7	CASSPVISVDSYEQYF	TGTGCCAGCAGCCCCGTTATTTCAGTCGACTCCTACGAGCAGTACTTC
TRBD1	TRBV11-2	-	TRBJ1-1	CASSIRTGVDTEAFF	TGTGCCAGCAGCATTCGGACAGGGGTAGACACTGAAGCTTTCTTT
TRBD1	TRBV4-1	-	TRBJ1-2	CASSQERTGGGGYTF	TGCGCCAGCAGCCAAGAACGGACAGGGGGCGGAGGCTACACCTTC